Below, one T cell receptor (beta chain) is given with its context. The primer mix had 60 Vbeta and 13 Jbeta primers. Clones were read by immunoSEQ multiplex PCR, and TCRdb kept only the in-frame ones, dropping some. The data hold about 220,000 clones, with over 80% observed a single time. These data come from a study of cytomegalovirus exposure and HLA in healthy donors. CDR3 length: 15 amino acids. Germline CDR1 MNHEY, CDR2 SVGAGI. V dropped 7 bases and J dropped 1; count of bases not matched to a gene: 6. J is TRBJ2-1 and V is TRBV6-5; 8 bases line up with TRBD2. Sequencing input: PBMCs. The origin of this receptor is a boy aged 2 to 10 in good health and CMV-seronegative. The CDR3 sequence: CASNQRGSSYNEQFF. In DNA form, the CDR3 reads TGTGCCAGCAACCAGCGGGGGAGTTCCTACAATGAGCAGTTCTTC.